The clone carrying this T cell receptor (beta chain) has only one observation. Source study methods: Quantification of nucleated cells was approximated via reference gene primer amplification. Assay: immunoSEQ multiplex PCR; the TCRdb copy retains only in-frame clones and omits some. V and J calls and clone size follow that table, whereas D and trimming were derived from the DNA. The sample lists about 310,000 clones, roughly 87% occurring once. This sample was included in a study of blood T cell repertoires in COVID-19. Germline V lookup: CDR1 LNHDA, CDR2 SQIVND (reference sequence). The CDR3 covers 15 residues. Germline trimming cut 4 bases from V and 1 base from J; bases unmatched to any gene: 5.

The clonotype was recovered from a woman under 30 who had recovered from COVID-19. The chain recombines TRBV19 with TRBJ1-1, with 8 nucleotides matching TRBD1. The sequencing input was PBMCs or T cells enriched from blood (not recorded which). The CDR3 DNA sequence: TGTGCCAGTAGTACACCAGGGGGCCCGAACACTGAAGCTTTCTTT. Amino acid sequence: CASSTPGGPNTEAFF.